This T cell receptor beta chain came from a study of tumor-infiltrating lymphocytes in primary liver carcinoma. Study-level background: Surgery removed the patients' primary liver carcinoma. Staging placed the tumors at T1-T3 N0M0, and they measured about 4 to 10 cm across.

TCR beta cDNA came from approximately 490 ng total RNA, primed with a constant-region primer. Three-round nested multiplex PCR performed with slightly modified ARM-PCR produced the TCR beta libraries. The first two PCR rounds used TRBV1-TRBV30 primers with a Cbeta primer, 9 to 11 cycles each. TCRdb reanalysed the multiplex PCR reads using MiXCR and keeps one entry per CDR3 protein. The sample yields 310,000 or so distinct CDR3 sequences, nearly 60% seen once. Germline V lookup: CDR1 MNHNY, CDR2 SVGAGI (reference sequence). V lost 6 bases and J 0 bases, leaving 8 bases between the germline ends. The CDR3 runs 14 residues. The authors took blood RNA from unsorted whole blood and also extracted germline DNA. Patients showed chronic HBV infection and an absence of prior treatment. Before the operation took place, around 4 milliliters of peripheral blood were collected.

The sequenced sample was peripheral blood. The V call is TRBV6-6, the J call TRBJ1-4; D gene uncertain. This TCR derives from a young woman with primary liver carcinoma and hepatitis B virus infection. In DNA, the CDR3 is TGTGCCAGCAGCTCACACGCAACTAATGAAAAACTGTTTTTT. Protein sequence: CASSSHATNEKLFF.